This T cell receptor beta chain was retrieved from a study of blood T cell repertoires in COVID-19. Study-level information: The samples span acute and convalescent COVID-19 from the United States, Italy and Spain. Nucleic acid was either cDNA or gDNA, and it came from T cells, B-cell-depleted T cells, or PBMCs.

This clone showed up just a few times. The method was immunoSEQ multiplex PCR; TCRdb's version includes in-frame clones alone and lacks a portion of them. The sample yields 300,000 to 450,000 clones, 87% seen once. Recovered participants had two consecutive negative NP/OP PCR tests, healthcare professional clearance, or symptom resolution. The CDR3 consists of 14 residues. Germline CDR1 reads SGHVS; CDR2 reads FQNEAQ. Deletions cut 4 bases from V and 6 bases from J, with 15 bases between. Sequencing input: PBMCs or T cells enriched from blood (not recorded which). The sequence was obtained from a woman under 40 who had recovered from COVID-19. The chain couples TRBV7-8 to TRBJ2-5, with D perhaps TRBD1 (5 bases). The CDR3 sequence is CASSSADRLQTQYF. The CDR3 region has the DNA TGTGCCAGCAGCTCGGCAGACAGATTACAGACCCAGTACTTC.